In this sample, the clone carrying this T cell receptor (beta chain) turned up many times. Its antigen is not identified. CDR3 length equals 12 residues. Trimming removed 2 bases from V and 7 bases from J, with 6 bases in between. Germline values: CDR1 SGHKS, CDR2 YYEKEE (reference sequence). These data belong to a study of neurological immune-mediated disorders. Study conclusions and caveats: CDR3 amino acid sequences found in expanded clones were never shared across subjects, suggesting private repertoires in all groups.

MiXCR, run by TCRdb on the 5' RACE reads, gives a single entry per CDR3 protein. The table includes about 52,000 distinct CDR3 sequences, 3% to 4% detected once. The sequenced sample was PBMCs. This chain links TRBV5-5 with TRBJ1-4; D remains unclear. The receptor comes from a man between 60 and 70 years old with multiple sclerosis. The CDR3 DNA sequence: TGTGCCAGCAGCTTTTACTTTGAAAAACTGTTTTTT. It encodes CASSFYFEKLFF.